This passage covers 11 T cell receptor beta chains from one sample sequenced in a study of early T cells in non-severe SARS-CoV-2 infection. A single record per CDR3 protein comes from TCRdb applying MiXCR to the 5' RACE reads. The sample consists of fewer than 80,000 distinct CDR3 sequences, approximately 12% of them appearing once. The source material was whole blood. The receptors derive from an adult who was a healthcare worker with PCR-confirmed SARS-CoV-2 infection or an uninfected control (not recorded which).

Of note for this clonotype: A single base separates this from a much larger clone, so it may be a read error. This sequence joins TRBV5-1 and TRBJ1-3; D not certain. Germline-derived CDR1 and CDR2 are SGHRS and YFSETQ. CDR3 length: 13 residues. CDR3 loop: CTSSLLSGNTIYF. The CDR3 DNA follows: TGCACCAGCAGCTTACTCTCTGGAAACACCATATATTTT.

This chain uses TRBV4-1 with TRBJ2-1; D ambiguous. The germline V and J ends were trimmed by 0 bases and 4 bases, with 10 bases remaining between them. The CDR3 extends over 15 amino acids. The germline V gene encodes CDR1 MGHRA and CDR2 YSYEKL. The CDR3 sequence is CASSQDPGGYNEQFF. DNA of the CDR3: TGCGCCAGCAGCCAAGACCCCGGCGGATACAATGAGCAGTTCTTC.

This clonotype has only a few counts. Here the CDR3 DNA reads TGTGCCAGCAGTGTGGCGCTCCAAGAGACCCAGTACTTC. The encoded protein is CASSVALQETQYF. V is TRBV2 and J is TRBJ2-5, with D unresolved. Germline CDR1 SNHLY, CDR2 FYNNEI. Trimming removed 4 bases from V and 1 base from J, with 7 bases in between. This CDR3 spans 13 amino acids.

The table lists this clonotype with many counts. The chain joins TRBV20-1 to TRBJ2-7, with 9 positions matching TRBD1. The CDR3 consists of 13 residues. With V trimmed by 6 bases and J by 3 bases, 6 bases remained unmatched. Per the germline V gene, CDR1 is DFQATT and CDR2 is SNEGSKA (reference sequence). CDR3: CSADRGVSYEQYF. The CDR3, as DNA: TGCAGTGCAGACAGGGGGGTGAGCTACGAGCAGTACTTC.

V and J are TRBV20-1 and TRBJ2-1; D is unresolved. V lost 5 bases to trimming and J lost 9 bases, with 20 bases between them. The CDR3 is 14 amino acids. CDR1 and CDR2 from the germline V gene are DFQATT and SNEGSKA (reference sequence). CDR3 region: CSAHPPVASSEQFF. CDR3 DNA sequence: TGCAGTGCTCATCCCCCGGTAGCTTCCAGTGAGCAGTTCTTC.

There are a few counts of this clonotype. The CDR3 bases are TGTGCCAGCAGTGGGGGGACTAGCGCTTACAATGAGCAGTTCTTC. Its translation: CASSGGTSAYNEQFF. V is TRBV2 and J is TRBJ2-1; 10 bases fit TRBD2. Germline CDR1 is SNHLY and CDR2 is FYNNEI. This CDR3 contains 15 residues. The V and J ends lost 4 bases and 4 bases, in that order; junction bases with no gene match: 4.

This clonotype appeared many times. The chain employs TRBV27 and TRBJ1-5; no clear D gene. Per germline, CDR1 MNHEY and CDR2 SMNVEV (reference sequence). The CDR3 sequence is 14 residues long. Between the trimmed V and J ends, which lost 3 bases and 2 bases, there was a span of 8 bases. In nucleotides, the CDR3 is TGTGCCAGCAGTTTGTGGATGGGCAATCAGCCCCAGCATTTT. It is translated as CASSLWMGNQPQHF.

This clonotype was seen a handful of times. This may come from a read error, since a much larger clone is one base off. The V gene is TRBV20-1, the J gene TRBJ2-3; 8 positions agree with TRBD2. CDR1 DFQATT and CDR2 SNEGSKA come from the germline V gene (reference sequence). This CDR3 is 15 amino acids long. V lost 5 bases and J lost 3; bases outside the gene matches: 10. CDR3 in DNA: TGCAGTGCTCTCCCTAGCGGGTGTTGGACAGATACGCAGTATTTT. It codes for CSALPSGCWTDTQYF.

The chain uses TRBV6-8 and TRBJ2-7, with 9 bases matching TRBD2. The CDR3 consists of 16 residues. Trimming removed 2 bases from V and 5 bases from J; junction bases left unmatched: 10. Germline assignment: CDR1 MNHGY and CDR2 SAAAGT. CDR3 residues: CASSYPFLAGEDEQYF. CDR3 sequence (DNA): TGTGCCAGCAGTTACCCCTTTTTAGCGGGAGAAGACGAGCAGTACTTC.

The chain links TRBV5-1 to TRBJ1-1, with D possibly TRBD1 on 5 matching bases. The CDR3 is 18 amino acids. V was cut by 0 bases and J by 0 bases, with 18 bases left in between. Looked up from germline, CDR1 is SGHRS and CDR2 is YFSETQ. CDR3 DNA: TGCGCCAGCAGCTTGGGATTCGCAGGGCCAGCCATGAACACTGAAGCTTTCTTT. Translating gives CASSLGFAGPAMNTEAFF.

This chain joins TRBV10-1 and TRBJ2-1, with TRBD1 as a possible D gene (5 bases). This CDR3 has 16 amino acids. Trimming left V 4 bases short and J 4 bases short, with 17 bases between. The germline V gene encodes CDR1 WNHNN and CDR2 SYGVQD (reference sequence). CDR3 in amino acids: CASSARRVTDYNEQFF. CDR3 sequence (DNA): TGCGCCAGCAGTGCCAGAAGAGTGACAGATTACAATGAGCAGTTCTTC.